This T cell receptor (beta chain) is drawn from a study of blood T cell repertoires in COVID-19. Assay used: immunoSEQ multiplex PCR; TCRdb lists only in-frame clones, some missing. Counted here are approximately 52,000 clones, 85% to 90% occurring once; the ten biggest clones make up 13% to 15%. Trimming took 1 base from V and 8 from J, leaving 14 bases between them. Germline CDR1 reads KGHSH; CDR2 reads LQKENI. This CDR3 region has 15 residues. The sequence was collected from a man between 65 and 80 years old with acute or convalescent COVID-19. The chain combines TRBV18 with TRBJ2-2, with D perhaps matching TRBD1 (5 bases). Sequencing input: peripheral blood. This CDR3 reads CASSPRGQGKGELFF. The CDR3 DNA reads as TGTGCCAGCTCACCACGAGGCCAGGGTAAAGGGGAGCTGTTTTTT.